The clone carrying this T cell receptor beta chain was seen more than once but under ten times. The data derive from a study of blood T cell repertoires in COVID-19. Sequencing was performed with immunoSEQ multiplex PCR; in TCRdb, only in-frame clones are kept and a portion is missing. This repertoire shows roughly 100,000 clones, roughly 79% found once; its top ten account for 8.5% to 9.5%. This receptor was taken from a woman in her 70s with acute or convalescent COVID-19. Material for sequencing was peripheral blood.

This CDR3 reads CASSKPGPGPSDAGYEQYF. In DNA form, the CDR3 reads TGTGCCAGCAGCAAACCAGGGCCCGGGCCTAGTGATGCCGGATACGAGCAGTACTTC. The J gene is TRBJ2-7, the V gene TRBV21-1; no check of the table's D call, TRBD1, against the DNA was made. TRBV21-1 is a pseudogene. This CDR3 spans 19 amino acids.